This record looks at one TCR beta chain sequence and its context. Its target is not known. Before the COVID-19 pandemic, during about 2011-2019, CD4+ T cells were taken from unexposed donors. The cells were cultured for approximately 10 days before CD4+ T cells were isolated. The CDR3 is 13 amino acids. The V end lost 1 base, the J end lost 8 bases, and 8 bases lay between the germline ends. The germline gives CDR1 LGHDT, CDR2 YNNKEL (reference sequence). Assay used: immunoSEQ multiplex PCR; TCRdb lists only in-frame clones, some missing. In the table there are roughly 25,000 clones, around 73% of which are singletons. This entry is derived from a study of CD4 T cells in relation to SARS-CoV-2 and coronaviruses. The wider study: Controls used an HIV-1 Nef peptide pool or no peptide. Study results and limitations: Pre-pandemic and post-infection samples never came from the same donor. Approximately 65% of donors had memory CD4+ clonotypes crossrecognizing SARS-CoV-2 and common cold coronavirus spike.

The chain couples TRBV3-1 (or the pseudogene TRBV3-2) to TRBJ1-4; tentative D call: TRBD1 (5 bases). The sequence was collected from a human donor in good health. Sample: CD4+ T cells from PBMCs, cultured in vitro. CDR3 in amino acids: CASSQGTLEKLFF. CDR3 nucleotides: TGTGCCAGCAGCCAAGGGACATTGGAAAAACTGTTTTTT.